The 16 T cell receptor beta chains given below trace back to one sample, sequenced in a study of blood T cells in healthy people across ages. The use of a sample-barcoded 5' primer and a J-beta primer mix characterized a second PCR of roughly 7 to 11 cycles. TCRdb reprocessed the 5' RACE reads via MiXCR and lists one record per CDR3 protein. Counted here are 600,000 or so distinct CDR3 sequences, 21% occurring once; the ten biggest clones make up about 3.6%. The sample taken for sequencing was blood. These receptors were taken from a man between 65 and 85 years old in good health.

V is TRBV28 and J is TRBJ2-3, with a possible D match to TRBD1 (5 bases). V lost 7 bases to trimming and J lost 6 bases, with 14 bases between them. Germline V CDR1 and CDR2: MDHEN, SYDVKM. This CDR3 has 13 residues. CDR3 protein: CASTGNPRDTQYF. DNA for the CDR3: TGTGCCAGCACAGGGAACCCTCGGGATACGCAGTATTTT.

This chain uses TRBV20-1 with TRBJ2-1; a possible D gene is TRBD2 (5 bases). Germline-derived CDR1 and CDR2 are DFQATT and SNEGSKA (reference sequence). V lost 6 bases to trimming and J lost 0 bases, with 18 bases between them. The CDR3 runs to 16 residues. As DNA, the CDR3 is TGCAGTGCCCCACTCGGGCGGGCTAGCTCCTACAATGAGCAGTTCTTC. This sequence encodes CSAPLGRASSYNEQFF.

This clonotype was detected ten times or more. The V and J genes are TRBV7-6 and TRBJ2-5, with D unclear. Looked up from germline, CDR1 is SGHVS and CDR2 is FNYEAQ. The CDR3 consists of 12 residues. Trimming pared 5 bases from V and 5 bases from J, leaving 9 bases between. The CDR3 here is CASSRPRETQYF. The CDR3 region has the DNA TGTGCCAGCAGCCGACCCCGCGAGACCCAGTACTTC. The variable domain in full, completed from reference TRBV7-6 and TRBJ2-5, reads GAGVSQSPRYKVTKRGQDVALRCDPISGHVSLYWYRQALGQGPEFLTYFNYEAQQDKSGLPNDRFSAERPEGSISTLTIQRTEQRDSAMYRCASSRPRETQYFGPGTRLLVL.

The genes are TRBV3-1 and TRBJ2-7, with TRBD2 matching 13 bases. The DNA matches TRBJ2-1 better at its end, which makes the J call doubtful. Germline V gene data show CDR1 as LGHDT and CDR2 as YNNKEL (reference sequence). The CDR3 spans 15 residues. The CDR3 nucleotides read TGTGCCAGCAGGGGGACTAGCGGGAAAGTTGGTGAGCAGTTCTTC. As protein: CASRGTSGKVGEQFF.

The table lists this clonotype with a few counts. This sequence joins TRBV7-2 and TRBJ2-5, with 10 bases fitting TRBD1. Germline V gene sequence: CDR1 SGHTA, CDR2 FQGNSA. CDR3 length equals 15 residues. V lost 1 base and J lost 4; bases outside the gene matches: 3. The chain's CDR3 is CASSLVTGGLETQYF. The CDR3 nucleotides are TGTGCCAGCAGCTTAGTGACAGGGGGCCTAGAGACCCAGTACTTC.

Turning to this clonotype: Just one base apart from a much larger clone, this may be a read error. This sequence joins TRBV2 and TRBJ1-2; maybe TRBD1 (6 bases). There are 15 residues in the CDR3. Trimming removed 3 bases at V and 7 bases at J, with 18 bases between. The germline V gene has CDR1 SNHLY and CDR2 FYNNEI. CDR3 sequence (DNA): TGTGCCAGCAGTGATGGACAGCCCCCGGGAACTGGCTACACCTTC. Its protein product is CASSDGQPPGTGYTF.

The chain carries TRBV11-1 and TRBJ2-1, with 7 bases lining up with TRBD1. There are 14 residues in the CDR3. Germline CDR1 reads SGHAT; CDR2 reads FQDESV (reference sequence). V trimming: 5 bases; J trimming: 6 bases; junction bases outside the gene matches: 7. CDR3 in DNA: TGTGCCAGCAGCCCACGACAGGGCCTCAATGAGCAGTTCTTC. Translation gives CASSPRQGLNEQFF.

The CDR3 DNA follows: TGTGCCAGTAGTAAGCTGGGGAAGGATCAGCCCCAGCATTTT. Amino acids: CASSKLGKDQPQHF. The chain carries TRBV19 and TRBJ1-5; D is undetermined. CDR1 LNHDA and CDR2 SQIVND come from the germline V gene (reference sequence). The CDR3 consists of 14 residues. Trimming removed 4 bases at V and 5 bases at J, with 12 bases between. The entire variable domain, with the rest obtained from reference TRBV19 and TRBJ1-5, is as follows: DGGITQSPKYLFRKEGQNVTLSCEQNLNHDAMYWYRQDPGQGLRLIYYSQIVNDFQKGDIAEGYSVSREKKESFPLTVTSAQKNPTAFYLCASSKLGKDQPQHFGDGTRLSIL.

The gene calls are TRBV5-1 and TRBJ1-1; a possible D gene is TRBD1 (5 bases). The CDR3 is 14 amino acids. CDR1 SGHRS and CDR2 YFSETQ come from the germline V gene. V was trimmed by 2 bases and J by 4 bases, leaving 12 bases between them. The CDR3 spells CASSLGASTTEAFF. Written as DNA, the CDR3 is TGCGCCAGCAGCTTAGGGGCTTCTACCACTGAAGCTTTCTTT.

This chain's CDR3 is CSARDRDNEKLFF. In DNA, the CDR3 is TGCAGTGCTAGAGACAGGGACAATGAAAAACTGTTTTTT. The chain employs TRBV20-1 and TRBJ1-4; possible D gene TRBD1, 5 bases. CDR1 is DFQATT and CDR2 is SNEGSKA in the germline V gene (reference sequence). The CDR3 has 13 residues. V lost 0 bases and J lost 5, with 7 bases in between.

The chain carries TRBV20-1 and TRBJ2-7; the D is unclear. CDR1 and CDR2 (germline): DFQATT, SNEGSKA (reference sequence). Trimming removed 5 bases from V and 5 bases from J, with 10 bases in between. The CDR3 covers 11 residues. The CDR3 region has the DNA TGCAGTGCTCCCCGATCGCACGAGCAGTACTTC. Encoded protein: CSAPRSHEQYF.

This clonotype was counted many times. This sequence joins TRBV10-3 and TRBJ2-7, with TRBD2 matching over 11 bases. The CDR3 loop spans 14 amino acids. In germline, CDR1 is ENHRY, CDR2 SYGVKD. V trimming: 7 bases; J trimming: 3 bases; junction bases outside the gene matches: 5. Here the CDR3 reads CAIKPGLAVYEQYF. DNA for the CDR3: TGTGCCATCAAACCGGGACTAGCGGTCTACGAGCAGTACTTC.

The chain employs TRBV5-6 and TRBJ2-5; weak D call: TRBD1 (5 bases). Matching the DNA end better, TRBJ2-1 makes the J call doubtful. Germline V gene lookup returns CDR1 SGHDT and CDR2 YYEEEE. The CDR3 runs 14 residues. The CDR3 region is CASSPKDSYNEQFF. CDR3 nucleotides: TGTGCCAGCAGCCCGAAAGACAGCTACAATGAGCAGTTCTTC.

This clonotype was seen repeatedly, ten times or more. The rearrangement joins TRBV12-3 or TRBV12-4 to TRBJ2-1; 7 bases line up with TRBD2. The CDR3 runs 15 residues. V gave up 3 bases and J gave up 6 bases; unmatched junction bases: 8. CDR3 sequence reads: CASSFWPREGNEQFF. Here the CDR3 DNA reads TGTGCCAGCAGTTTTTGGCCAAGGGAGGGCAATGAGCAGTTCTTC.

The sample holds a few counts of this clonotype. This chain uses TRBV29-1 with TRBJ1-1; D gene ambiguous. Germline V gives CDR1 SQVTM, CDR2 ANQGSEA. This CDR3 has 13 residues. Deletions cut 3 bases from V and 0 bases from J, with 8 bases between. The CDR3 reads CSVDPSLNTEAFF. The DNA of the CDR3 is TGCAGCGTTGATCCGTCGCTGAACACTGAAGCTTTCTTT. The full variable domain, completed using reference TRBV29-1 and TRBJ1-1, is SAVISQKPSRDICQRGTSLTIQCQVDSQVTMMFWYRQQPGQSLTLIATANQGSEATYESGFVIDKFPISRPNLTFSTLTVSNMSPEDSSIYLCSVDPSLNTEAFFGQGTRLTVV.

The table lists this clonotype with many counts. The chain uses TRBV5-1 and TRBJ2-7; TRBD1 is a possible D gene (6 bases). Per the germline V gene, CDR1 is SGHRS and CDR2 is YFSETQ. The CDR3 is 15 amino acids. V dropped 0 bases and J dropped 1 base, with 11 bases sitting between them. In DNA form, the CDR3 reads TGCGCCAGCAGCTTGGTAACAGGGTCATCCTACGAGCAGTACTTC. Amino acid sequence: CASSLVTGSSYEQYF.